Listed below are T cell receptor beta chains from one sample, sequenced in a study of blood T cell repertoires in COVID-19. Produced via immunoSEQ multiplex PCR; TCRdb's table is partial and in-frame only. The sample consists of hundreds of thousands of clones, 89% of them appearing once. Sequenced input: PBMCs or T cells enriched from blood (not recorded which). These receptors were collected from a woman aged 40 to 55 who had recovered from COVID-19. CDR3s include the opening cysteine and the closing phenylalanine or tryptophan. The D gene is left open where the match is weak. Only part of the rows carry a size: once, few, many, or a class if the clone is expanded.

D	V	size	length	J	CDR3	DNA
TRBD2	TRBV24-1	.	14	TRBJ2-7	CATMRTSDEEEQYF	TGTGCCACCATGCGGACTAGCGACGAAGAAGAGCAGTACTTC
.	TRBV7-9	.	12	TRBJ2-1	CASRSYYNEQFF	TGTGCCAGCAGGTCCTACTACAATGAGCAGTTCTTC
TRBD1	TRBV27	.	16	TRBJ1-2	CASRPTGNLGNYGYTF	TGTGCCAGCAGACCGACAGGGAATCTGGGCAACTATGGCTACACCTTC
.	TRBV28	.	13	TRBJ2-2	CASPEPNTGELFF	TGTGCCAGCCCAGAACCGAACACCGGGGAGCTGTTTTTT
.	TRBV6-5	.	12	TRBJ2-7	CASSGVRYEQYF	TGTGCCAGCAGCGGTGTCCGGTACGAGCAGTACTTC
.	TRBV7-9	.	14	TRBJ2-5	CASSPDSSQETQYF	TGTGCCAGCAGCCCGGACAGTTCCCAAGAGACCCAGTACTTC
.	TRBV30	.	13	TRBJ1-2	CAWSRMSNYGYTF	TGTGCCTGGAGCCGTATGTCTAACTATGGCTACACCTTC
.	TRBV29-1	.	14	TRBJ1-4	CSVQKGTLNEKLFF	TGCAGCGTCCAGAAGGGGACTTTAAATGAAAAACTGTTTTTT
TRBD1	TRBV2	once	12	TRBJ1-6	CARGTGNSPLHF	TGTGCCAGGGGGACAGGGAATTCACCCCTCCACTTT
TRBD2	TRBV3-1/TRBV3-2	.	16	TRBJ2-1	CASSHVAGAPYNEQFF	TGTGCCAGCAGCCACGTAGCGGGAGCCCCCTACAATGAGCAGTTCTTC
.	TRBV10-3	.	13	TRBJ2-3	CAISYLAADTQYF	TGTGCCATCAGTTACCTAGCAGCAGATACGCAGTATTTT
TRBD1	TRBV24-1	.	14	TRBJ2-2	CATSARGHTGELFF	TGTGCCACCAGTGCTAGGGGGCACACCGGGGAGCTGTTTTTT
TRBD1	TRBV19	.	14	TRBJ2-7	CASSIRQGASEQYF	TGTGCCAGTAGTATTAGACAGGGGGCCTCCGAGCAGTACTTC
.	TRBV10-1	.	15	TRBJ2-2	CASSGRRENTGELFF	TGCGCCAGCAGTGGACGGAGGGAGAACACCGGGGAGCTGTTTTTT
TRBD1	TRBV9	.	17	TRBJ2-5	CASSVGVSGQGKETQYF	TGTGCCAGCAGCGTAGGTGTCAGCGGACAGGGAAAAGAGACCCAGTACTTC
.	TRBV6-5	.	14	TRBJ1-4	CASSNTGDNEKLFF	TGTGCCAGCAGCAACACAGGAGATAATGAAAAACTGTTTTTT
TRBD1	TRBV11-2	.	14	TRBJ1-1	CANRPPGQGFGAFF	TGTGCCAACCGACCCCCGGGACAGGGGTTCGGGGCTTTCTTT
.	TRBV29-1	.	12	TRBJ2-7	CSVEGVGSEQYF	TGCAGCGTTGAAGGGGTAGGGAGCGAGCAGTACTTC
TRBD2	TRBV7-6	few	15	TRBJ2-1	CASSLLLAGDGEQFF	TGTGCCAGCAGCTTACTACTAGCGGGAGATGGTGAGCAGTTCTTC
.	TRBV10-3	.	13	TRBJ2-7	CAISVAPSDEQYF	TGTGCCATCAGTGTGGCCCCATCCGACGAGCAGTACTTC
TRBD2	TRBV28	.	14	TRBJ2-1	CASAGSGSDNEQFF	TGTGCCAGCGCGGGTAGCGGGAGTGACAATGAGCAGTTCTTC
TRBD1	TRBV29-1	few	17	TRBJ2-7	CSVEIPGQGSSGYEQYF	TGCAGCGTTGAAATCCCGGGACAGGGGTCTTCGGGCTACGAGCAGTACTTC
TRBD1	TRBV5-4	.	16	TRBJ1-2	CASSSGQDLANYGYTF	TGTGCCAGCAGTTCAGGACAGGACTTAGCTAACTATGGCTACACCTTC
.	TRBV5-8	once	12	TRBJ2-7	CASTLVGVEQYF	TGTGCCAGCACCCTAGTAGGAGTCGAGCAGTACTTC
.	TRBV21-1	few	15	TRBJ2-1	CASRYKVETGNEQFF	TGTGCCAGCAGATACAAAGTCGAAACGGGTAATGAGCAGTTCTTC
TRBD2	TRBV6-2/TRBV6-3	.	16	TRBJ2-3	CASSAGLAGGTDTQYF	TGTGCCAGCAGTGCCGGACTAGCGGGAGGGACAGATACGCAGTATTTT
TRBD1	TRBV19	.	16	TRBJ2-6	CASKTGDLGGANVLTF	TGTGCCAGTAAGACAGGGGATCTGGGTGGGGCCAACGTCCTGACTTTC
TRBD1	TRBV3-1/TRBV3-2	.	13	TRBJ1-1	CASSSDRATEAFF	TGTGCCAGCAGCTCAGACAGGGCCACTGAAGCTTTCTTT
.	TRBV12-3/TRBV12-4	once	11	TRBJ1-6	CASADGRALHF	TGTGCCAGCGCGGATGGAAGAGCCCTCCACTTT
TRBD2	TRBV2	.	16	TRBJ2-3	CASSEGVGGTGDTQYF	TGTGCCAGCAGTGAAGGAGTGGGAGGGACGGGAGATACGCAGTATTTT
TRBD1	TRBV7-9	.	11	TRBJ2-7	CASTGGYEQYF	TGTGCCAGCACAGGGGGATACGAGCAGTACTTC
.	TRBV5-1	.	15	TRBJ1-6	CASSLETAYNSPLHF	TGCGCCAGCAGCTTGGAGACAGCTTATAATTCACCCCTCCACTTT
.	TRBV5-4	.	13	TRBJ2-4	CASSRRDMNIQYF	TGTGCCAGCAGCCGTCGGGACATGAACATTCAGTACTTC
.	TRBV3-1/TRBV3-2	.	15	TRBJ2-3	CASSQDWPATDTQYF	TGTGCCAGCAGCCAAGATTGGCCTGCCACAGATACGCAGTATTTT
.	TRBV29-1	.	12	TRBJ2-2	CSVHRNTGELFF	TGCAGCGTCCACAGAAACACCGGGGAGCTGTTTTTT